This T cell receptor beta chain came from a study of regulatory T cells in long-lasting Graves disease. Study-level results: For persistent Graves' patients, TCR diversity was lower than for newly diagnosed ones. New patients shared 800 to 1,000 public clonotypes, fewer than the roughly 2,600 shared by persistent patients.

A word on this clonotype: Its target is unknown.

The time point was: newly diagnosed GD, antithyroid drugs for less than 3 months. Following extraction of RNA from PBMCs, that RNA was used to make the TCR library. The V end lost 3 bases, the J end lost 1 base, and 12 bases lay between the germline ends. From germline, CDR1 is DFQATT and CDR2 SNEGSKA (reference sequence). The CDR3 is 14 amino acids. Libraries of TCR beta came from iRepertoire HTBI primers plus Arm-PCR of CDR3 regions. From the multiplex PCR reads, TCRdb called clonotypes with MiXCR, one entry per CDR3 protein. The data hold roughly 420,000 distinct CDR3 sequences, with 13% to 15% observed a single time. These data were also filed under a second study, of T cells in Graves' hyperthyroidism and ophthalmopathy. That source adds: A set of HTBI primers served as the primers for a first-round RT-PCR of the TCR CDR3.

The chain combines TRBV20-1 with TRBJ1-2; maybe TRBD1 (5 bases). This receptor was taken from a woman aged 50 to 65 with Graves disease. The sequencing used peripheral blood mononuclear cells (PBMCs), collected at new diagnosis, from a patient treated with antithyroid drugs. CDR3 protein: CSASEAGGNYGYTF. As DNA, the CDR3 is TGCAGTGCTAGCGAGGCCGGGGGTAACTATGGCTACACCTTC.